Sequencing of this TCR beta chain was carried out in a study of T cell responses to AZD1222 COVID-19 vaccine. Overall study findings and caveats: Close to half of all spike-specific TCRs reportedly target regions of the variants that are unmutated. Vaccination with two AZD1222 doses was followed by a rise in Spike-specific TCR breadth and depth.

A word on this clone: Its antigen is undetermined.

Profiling relied on immunoSEQ multiplex PCR, and the TCRdb table lists in-frame clones only, not all of them. The sample contains fewer than 200,000 clones, just under 90% of which appear only once. Germline trimming cut 0 bases from V and 2 bases from J; bases unmatched to any gene: 3. The CDR3 length is 16 residues. Germline lookup yields CDR1 LGHDT and CDR2 YNNKEL (reference sequence). The chain is built from TRBV3-1 (or the pseudogene TRBV3-2) and TRBJ2-3; 9 bases are shared with TRBD2. The source material was peripheral blood, sampled on day 0 of AZD1222 vaccination. This clonotype was sampled from an adult in good health. CDR3 nucleotide sequence: TGTGCCAGCAGCCAAGAGGCTAGCGGGGTCACAGATACGCAGTATTTT. This codes for CASSQEASGVTDTQYF.